This T cell receptor beta chain was documented in a study of OX40 agonist ivuxolimab in advanced cancers. Regarding the study in general: Ivuxolimab, which targeted the costimulatory receptor OX40 (CD134), was an agonistic, fully human IgG2 monoclonal antibody. Intravenous ivuxolimab was administered to patients every 2 weeks at six dose levels: 0.01, 0.1, 0.3, 1.5, 3 and 10 mg/kg. Of the approximately 50 dose-escalation patients, hepatocellular carcinoma was present in about 20, melanoma in some 15, renal cell carcinoma in 9 and head and neck cancer in 9. The dose-escalation cohort was 82.7% male with a mean age of about 54 years, ranging from roughly 20 to 85. Prior anti-PD-1, anti-PD-L1 or anti-CTLA-4 therapy was permitted, and approximately 39% of dose-escalation patients had received checkpoint inhibitors. Three dose-escalation patients achieved partial responses, one with hepatocellular carcinoma and two with cutaneous melanoma. The point of sequencing TCRbeta in the periphery was to test whether ivuxolimab changed TCR sequence diversity and drove clonal T-cell expansion. The paper reports the monotherapy dose-escalation portion (N = 52 patients) of the phase I ivuxolimab trial. What the study reported, not specific to this receptor: Antigen specificity was not determined for the clonally expanded peripheral T cells. Clonal expansion of both CD4+ and CD8+ blood T cells was observed from baseline to week 6 at doses 0.1 to 3.0 mg/kg. After ivuxolimab, more expanded clones were found on average in CD8+ T cells than in CD4+ T cells. Partial responders in the 0.1-3.0 mg/kg groups had among the lowest normalized peripheral clonal expansion, especially among CD8+ T cells. Low levels of normalized T-cell clonal expansion were also seen in some patients who did not respond.

Concerning this clone: This clone's antigen is unknown. Per-base qualities were not stored, and no clone one base away is much larger.

Genomic DNA was extracted from sorted cells for sequencing of the TCRbeta CDR3 region. TCRbeta CDR3 regions were sequenced using the immunoSEQ Assay. TCRdb took this table from immuneACCESS and kept in-frame rearrangements with V and J called. Such tables lack part of the clones; where checked against another copy, unresolved V genes explain under half of the gap, and the rest is unexplained. The sample profile shows around 64,000 clones; about 90% of them were found once. The leading ten clones occupy about 1.3% of the sample. The germline V gene sets CDR1 to SGHVS and CDR2 to FQNEAQ. The cysteine opens and the phenylalanine closes a CDR3 of 19 amino acids. CDR3 DNA is the only sequence kept; it has 57 bases, read in frame from the first base. V lost 1 base and J lost 6 bases, and the count of bases not matched to a germline gene is 16. Patients with a history of autoimmune disease or receiving systemic immunosuppression were excluded from the trial. Peripheral blood for TCR sequencing was drawn from every dose cohort at baseline, at cycle 4 day 1 and at cycle 7 day 1. The samples were drawn from a first-in-human, open-label, multicenter phase I dose-escalation trial of ivuxolimab. Adults with locally advanced or metastatic head and neck squamous cell, hepatocellular, melanoma or renal cell carcinoma were enrolled in the trial. Before TCR sequencing, CD4+ and CD8+ T cells were separately sorted from peripheral blood.

This TCR was recovered from an adult with an advanced solid tumor such as melanoma, head and neck, liver or kidney cancer. The material sequenced was CD4+ or CD8+ T cells sorted from blood, taken in a trial of the OX40 agonist ivuxolimab. The rearrangement combines TRBV7-8 with TRBJ2-1; 9 bases in the junction line up with TRBD2. DNA sequence: TGTGCCAGCAGCTTAGGGGGGTCGTTTCTAGCGGGGCTCCCCAATGAGCAGTTCTTC. Protein translation: CASSLGGSFLAGLPNEQFF.